These 32 T cell receptor beta chains were sequenced from one sample in a study of glioma-infiltrating T cells. TCR alpha and beta CDR3 regions were amplified from RNA using iRepertoire nested multiplex PCR. One entry per CDR3 protein results from TCRdb running MiXCR on the multiplex PCR reads. The table includes approximately 400,000 distinct CDR3 sequences, less than 50% detected once. Sequencing was carried out using glioma tissue, nonneoplastic brain tissue, or PBMCs (not recorded which). The receptors here all came from a human donor with low-grade glioma or glioblastoma, undergoing nonglioma brain surgery, or in good health (not recorded which).

The V and J genes are TRBV28 and TRBJ1-2; TRBD1 matches at 9 bases. Germline V gene data show CDR1 as MDHEN and CDR2 as SYDVKM. The trim removed 7 bases at V and 7 bases at J, leaving 13 bases unmatched. The CDR3 has 15 residues. The CDR3 DNA follows: TGTGCCAGCACCCTTTTTCCGGGACAGGGATCTGGCTACACCTTC. This sequence encodes CASTLFPGQGSGYTF.

The CDR3 loop is CSAPSGGYSYNEQFF. DNA of the CDR3: TGCAGTGCTCCTTCAGGGGGTTACTCTTACAATGAGCAGTTCTTC. J is TRBJ2-1 and V is TRBV20-1; 7 bases match TRBD1. Unmatched junction bases numbered 11, after V lost 5 bases and J lost 4 bases. This CDR3 has 15 residues. Germline CDR1 reads DFQATT; CDR2 reads SNEGSKA (reference sequence).

The chain joins TRBV29-1 to TRBJ2-7, with D maybe TRBD2 (5 bases). The CDR3 is 12 residues long. V lost 5 bases and J 1 base, leaving 9 bases between the germline ends. Germline V CDR1 and CDR2: SQVTM, ANQGSEA. The CDR3, as DNA: TGCAGCGTTTCCAGCGGTTCCTACGAGCAGTACTTC. Amino acids: CSVSSGSYEQYF.

The chain recombines TRBV28 with TRBJ2-6; 11 bases map to TRBD2. CDR3 length: 19 residues. Germline V gene data show CDR1 as MDHEN and CDR2 as SYDVKM. The trim removed 2 bases at V and 0 bases at J, leaving 6 bases unmatched. CDR3 bases: TGTGCCAGCAGTTTACGGAACGGACTAGCGGGCTCTGGGGCCAACGTCCTGACTTTC. Encoded protein: CASSLRNGLAGSGANVLTF.

A remark on this clonotype: A much bigger clone sits one base away, suggesting this may be a read error. J is TRBJ2-1 and V is TRBV28; 9 bases match TRBD1. The CDR3 consists of 13 residues. V lost 8 bases to trimming and J lost 6 bases; unmatched junction nucleotides: 5. CDR1 and CDR2 (germline): MDHEN, SYDVKM. Here the CDR3 DNA reads TGTGCCAGCTTTGAACAGGGGGCCAATGAGCAGTTCTTC. Translating it yields CASFEQGANEQFF.

The V gene is TRBV5-1, the J gene TRBJ1-1; D ambiguous. This CDR3 spans 14 amino acids. CDR1 SGHRS and CDR2 YFSETQ come from the germline V gene. Trimming shortened V by 1 base and J by 1 base, and 8 bases separated the two germline ends. The CDR3 region is CASSLLSRNTEAFF. In DNA, the CDR3 is TGCGCCAGCAGCTTGCTCTCACGGAACACTGAAGCTTTCTTT.

This clonotype was detected many times. This chain links TRBV27 with TRBJ2-2; 9 nucleotides agree with TRBD2. The CDR3 extends over 16 amino acids. Unmatched junction bases numbered 6, after V lost 2 bases and J lost 5 bases. Germline assignment: CDR1 MNHEY and CDR2 SMNVEV (reference sequence). CDR3 residues: CASSLTAGGETGELFF. In DNA form, the CDR3 reads TGTGCCAGCAGTTTAACAGCGGGAGGTGAAACCGGGGAGCTGTTTTTT.

About this clonotype itself: A read error may explain this, as a much larger clone is one base away. This chain links TRBV27 with TRBJ1-2, with a tentative D call TRBD1 (5 bases). From germline, CDR1 is MNHEY and CDR2 SMNVEV (reference sequence). The CDR3 has 13 amino acids. V gave up 5 bases and J gave up 8 bases, with 15 bases separating them. The CDR3 nucleotides read TGTGCCAGCAGTGTATGGGCAGGGAGAGGCTACACCTTC. This translates into CASSVWAGRGYTF.

This clonotype was detected a few times. The chain couples TRBV11-3 to TRBJ2-7; D remains unclear. The length of the CDR3 is 13 residues. CDR1 is SGHNT, CDR2 YENEEA, per germline. V lost 2 bases and J lost 0, with 5 bases in between. CDR3 sequence reads: CASSLWTSYEQYF. The CDR3 DNA sequence: TGTGCCAGCAGCTTATGGACCTCCTACGAGCAGTACTTC.

The V gene is TRBV15, the J gene TRBJ1-5, with D possibly matching TRBD1 (5 bases). From germline, CDR1 is LNHNV and CDR2 YYDKDF (reference sequence). Trimming left V 0 bases short and J 4 bases short, with 19 bases between. CDR3 size: 18 residues. The CDR3 spells CATSREGWGTPLNQPQHF. DNA of the CDR3: TGTGCCACCAGCAGAGAAGGGTGGGGGACCCCCTTAAATCAGCCCCAGCATTTT.

This clonotype was seen more than once but under ten times. This chain links TRBV6-5 with TRBJ2-7; D is uncertain. Germline CDR1 reads MNHEY; CDR2 reads SVGAGI. V lost 2 bases, J lost 3 bases, and 8 bases lay in between. The CDR3 is 13 residues long. The CDR3 reads CASSYHPDYEQYF. The CDR3 DNA sequence: TGTGCCAGCAGTTACCACCCCGACTACGAGCAGTACTTC.

This clonotype was observed a handful of times. This chain uses TRBV7-9 with TRBJ2-3; TRBD1 matches at 8 bases. The CDR3 consists of 19 residues. The germline V gene has CDR1 SEHNR and CDR2 FQNEAQ (reference sequence). The junction had 11 bases not matched to a gene; V was cut back by 0 bases and J by 0 bases. In nucleotides, the CDR3 is TGTGCCAGCAGCTTAGCGAGCCCCCGACAGGGGATTAGCACAGATACGCAGTATTTT. Translating it yields CASSLASPRQGISTDTQYF.

The chain combines TRBV2 with TRBJ2-4, with 11 positions matching TRBD1. Germline V gives CDR1 SNHLY, CDR2 FYNNEI. CDR3 length: 15 residues. V lost 4 bases, J lost 9 bases, and 8 bases stayed unmatched. The CDR3 loop is CASSVGTGGRGIQYF. The CDR3 DNA is TGTGCCAGCAGTGTTGGGACAGGGGGAAGGGGCATTCAGTACTTC.

CDR3 sequence reads: CASSLDRRGQNYGYTF. CDR3 nucleotide sequence: TGTGCCAGCAGCTTAGATCGCAGGGGGCAAAACTATGGCTACACCTTC. The V gene is TRBV7-2, the J gene TRBJ1-2; 8 nucleotides align to TRBD1. The CDR3 runs 16 residues. J was trimmed by 2 bases and V by 1 base; bases with no gene match: 6. Germline-derived CDR1 and CDR2 are SGHTA and FQGNSA.

J is TRBJ2-6 and V is TRBV6-5; D may match TRBD1 or TRBD2 (6 bases each). The CDR3 sequence is 17 residues long. Germline V gene data show CDR1 as MNHEY and CDR2 as SVGAGI. V gave up 5 bases and J gave up 4 bases, with 18 bases separating them. Written as DNA, the CDR3 is TGTGCCAGCAGTCCCCGGGGGCCCTCGACGGGGGCCAACGTCCTGACTTTC. It encodes CASSPRGPSTGANVLTF.

This clonotype was recorded at least ten times. The chain has TRBV20-1 and TRBJ2-3; 9 bases are shared with TRBD2. Germline V gene lookup returns CDR1 DFQATT and CDR2 SNEGSKA (reference sequence). The ends lost 0 bases at V and 2 bases at J; junction bases unmatched: 3. The length of the CDR3 is 15 residues. The CDR3 coding sequence is TGCAGTGCTAGAGACCCTAGCGGGACCACAGATACGCAGTATTTT. Amino acids: CSARDPSGTTDTQYF.

On this clonotype: A read error is possible here, since a much larger clone lies one base away. The V gene is TRBV6-2 or TRBV6-3, the J gene TRBJ2-5; D remains unclear. Trimming took off 2 bases at V and 1 base at J, with 14 bases between the two ends. This CDR3 has 16 amino acids. CDR1 is MNHEY and CDR2 is SVGEGT in the germline V gene. CDR3 sequence reads: CASSYTLAAAQETQYF. As DNA, the CDR3 is TGTGCCAGCAGTTACACCCTTGCTGCAGCCCAAGAGACCCAGTACTTC.

This clonotype was detected only a few times. The chain combines TRBV7-9 with TRBJ2-7, with 7 bases lining up with TRBD1. The CDR3 loop spans 16 amino acids. The germline CDR1 and CDR2 sequences are SEHNR and FQNEAQ (reference sequence). The V gene end was trimmed by 4 bases and the J gene end by 1 base; junction bases not matched to a gene: 10. The CDR3 is CASSSLPDRYSYEQYF. As DNA, the CDR3 is TGTGCCAGCAGCTCGCTACCGGACAGGTATTCCTACGAGCAGTACTTC.

The chain is built from TRBV4-2 and TRBJ2-7; TRBD2 aligns across 13 bases. Germline V gene data show CDR1 as LGHNA and CDR2 as YNFKEQ. The CDR3 totals 16 residues. V lost 3 bases, J lost 1 base, and 3 bases stayed unmatched. The DNA for the CDR3 is TGTGCCAGCAGCCACGGACTAGCGGGGGAATCCTACGAGCAGTACTTC. Amino acids: CASSHGLAGESYEQYF.

In regard to this clonotype: This may be a read error, as it is one base from a much larger clone. The chain carries TRBV28 and TRBJ2-1; the match to TRBD2 covers 10 bases. The CDR3 runs 14 residues. CDR1 is MDHEN, CDR2 SYDVKM, per germline. With V trimmed by 2 bases and J by 12 bases, 7 bases remained unmatched. The CDR3 bases are TGTGCCAGCAGTTTAGTAGACCTAGCGGGAGTGCAGTTCTTC. Its translation is CASSLVDLAGVQFF.

This clonotype was observed a handful of times. This chain links TRBV25-1 with TRBJ2-5; TRBD1 aligns across 7 bases. The V segment lost 1 base and the J segment 2 bases; nucleotides outside the gene matches: 7. The CDR3 has 16 amino acids. The germline V gene has CDR1 MGHDK and CDR2 SYGVNS. The DNA of the CDR3 is TGTGCCAGCAGTGAATTAACAGGGGCCCCTCAAGAGACCCAGTACTTC. As protein: CASSELTGAPQETQYF.

This chain connects TRBV7-2 to TRBJ1-5; 7 bases map to TRBD1. Losses at the gene ends were 2 bases for V and 3 bases for J; bases not matched to a gene: 7. CDR1 is SGHTA, CDR2 FQGNSA, per germline. CDR3 length equals 16 residues. The CDR3 DNA follows: TGTGCCAGCAGCTTATACTACAGGGGAACCAATCAGCCCCAGCATTTT. It codes for CASSLYYRGTNQPQHF.

This clonotype has just a few counts. The chain is built from TRBV7-3 and TRBJ2-1, with D maybe TRBD2 (6 bases). The V and J ends lost 5 bases and 2 bases respectively, with 13 bases between them. Germline CDR1 is SGHTA and CDR2 is FQGTGA. The CDR3 runs 15 residues. The CDR3 DNA follows: TGTGCCAGCAGCCCCGGGACTTACCCCTACAATGAGCAGTTCTTC. Translation: CASSPGTYPYNEQFF.

This clonotype has just one count. The V and J genes are TRBV5-6 and TRBJ2-7; unclear D gene. This CDR3 is 14 amino acids long. V shed 0 bases and J shed 6 bases, with 13 bases lying between them. Germline CDR1 reads SGHDT; CDR2 reads YYEEEE. The CDR3 loop is CASSLGRVSGEQYF. CDR3 bases: TGTGCCAGCAGCTTGGGAAGGGTGTCGGGCGAGCAGTACTTC.

CDR3 sequence reads: CASSQGQGGVEGYGYTF. For the CDR3, the DNA is TGTGCCAGCAGCCAGGGTCAGGGTGGGGTAGAAGGATATGGCTACACCTTC. V gene TRBV4-2 combines with J gene TRBJ1-2, with D possibly TRBD1 on 5 matching bases. Looked up from germline, CDR1 is LGHNA and CDR2 is YNFKEQ. The CDR3 is 17 amino acids. V lost 3 bases and J 5 bases, leaving 22 bases between the germline ends.

This clonotype came up a few times. The junction does not match germline at one end; this may be a read error. This sequence joins TRBV15 and TRBJ2-3; D is possibly TRBD2 (6 bases). Germline CDR1 LNHNV, CDR2 YYDKDF (reference sequence). The CDR3 is 15 amino acids. This CDR3 is CATSNRSGSADTQYF. Written as DNA, the CDR3 is TGTGCCACTAGCAATAGGAGCGGGTCGGCAGATACGCAGTATTTT. Using reference TRBV15 and TRBJ2-3 for the parts outside the CDR3, the full variable domain is DAMVIQNPRYQVTQFGKPVTLSCSQTLNHNVMYWYQQKSSQAPKLLFHYYDKDFNNEADTPDNFQSRRPNTSFCFLDIRSPGLGDTAMYLCATSNRSGSADTQYFGPGTRLTVL.

This chain connects TRBV7-2 to TRBJ2-2; 8 bases agree with TRBD2. The CDR3 runs to 16 residues. Looked up from germline, CDR1 is SGHTA and CDR2 is FQGNSA. The V segment lost 4 bases and the J segment 5 bases; nucleotides outside the gene matches: 9. CDR3 bases: TGTGCCAGCAGCTCAGGGCGGGGGGCGAGGACCGGGGAGCTGTTTTTT. Translating gives CASSSGRGARTGELFF.

This clonotype was counted between two and nine times. The chain employs TRBV10-3 and TRBJ2-7; 7 bases map to TRBD1. The ends lost 4 bases at V and 2 bases at J; junction bases unmatched: 2. Germline CDR1 is ENHRY and CDR2 is SYGVKD. The CDR3 length is 13 residues. The CDR3 loop is CAISAGQPYEQYF. CDR3 DNA sequence: TGTGCCATCAGTGCGGGACAGCCCTACGAGCAGTACTTC.

This clonotype came up a few times. The rearrangement uses TRBV15 and TRBJ1-5; TRBD1 might be the D (5 bases). V dropped 4 bases and J dropped 1 base, with 14 bases sitting between them. Germline-derived CDR1 and CDR2 are LNHNV and YYDKDF (reference sequence). The CDR3 length is 16 residues. CDR3 nucleotides: TGTGCCACCAGCAACTCCGGGGCGGGGAGCAATCAGCCCCAGCATTTT. It specifies CATSNSGAGSNQPQHF.

Details on this clonotype: Since a much larger clone is just one base distant, this may be a read error. The V and J genes are TRBV28 and TRBJ2-7; D is perhaps TRBD1 or TRBD2 (5 bases each). The CDR3 has 13 residues. V lost 9 bases and J lost 8, with 20 bases in between. Germline V CDR1 and CDR2: MDHEN, SYDVKM. CDR3 in DNA: TGTGCCAGTGACACCGGGACCCTCGACAAGCAGTACTTC. This sequence encodes CASDTGTLDKQYF. Full variable domain (outside the CDR3, taken from reference TRBV28 and TRBJ2-7): DVKVTQSSRYLVKRTGEKVFLECVQDMDHENMFWYRQDPGLGLRLIYFSYDVKMKEKGDIPEGYSVSREKKERFSLILESASTNQTSMYLCASDTGTLDKQYFGPGTRLTVT.

The V call is TRBV7-2, the J call TRBJ2-3, with 9 bases identical to TRBD2. The CDR3 is 15 residues long. CDR1 and CDR2 from the germline V gene are SGHTA and FQGNSA. V lost 0 bases and J lost 4; bases outside the gene matches: 2. The CDR3 spells CASSLAGLAPDTQYF. As DNA, the CDR3 is TGTGCCAGCAGCTTAGCGGGACTAGCTCCAGATACGCAGTATTTT.

With respect to this clonotype: Mismatch with germline at one junction end may stem from a read error. The chain uses TRBV6-2 or TRBV6-3 and TRBJ2-1, with 9 bases that match TRBD2. Germline CDR1 reads MNHEY; CDR2 reads SVGEGT. This CDR3 has 17 amino acids. CDR3 nucleotides: TGTGCCAGCAGTGAAAAAAGACTAGCGGATACCTACAATGAGCAGTCCTTC. This gives the protein CASSEKRLADTYNEQSF.